This T cell receptor (beta chain) was sequenced during a study of OX40 agonist ivuxolimab in advanced cancers. Broadly, across the study: Ivuxolimab was an agonistic, fully human IgG2 monoclonal antibody directed against OX40 (CD134), a costimulatory receptor. The paper describes the monotherapy dose-escalation part (N = 52 patients) of the phase I trial of ivuxolimab. Partial responses were achieved by three dose-escalation patients, of whom one had hepatocellular carcinoma and two had cutaneous melanoma. Intravenous ivuxolimab was administered to patients every 2 weeks at six dose levels: 0.01, 0.1, 0.3, 1.5, 3 and 10 mg/kg. Prior anti-PD-1, anti-PD-L1 or anti-CTLA-4 therapy was permitted, and checkpoint inhibitors had been received by less than 45% of dose-escalation patients. The purpose of peripheral TCRbeta sequencing was to test whether ivuxolimab changed TCR sequence diversity and led to clonal T-cell expansion. In the dose-escalation cohort, around four fifths of patients were male, and the mean age was approximately 60 years with a range of roughly 23 to 90. Among the roughly 52 dose-escalation patients, about 19 had hepatocellular carcinoma, approximately 15 melanoma, 9 renal cell carcinoma and 9 head and neck cancer.

The trial excluded patients who had a history of autoimmune disease or who were on systemic immunosuppression. Peripheral blood for TCR sequencing was collected from all dose cohorts at baseline, on cycle 4 day 1, and on cycle 7 day 1. The samples were drawn from a first-in-human, open-label, multicenter phase I dose-escalation trial of ivuxolimab. Adults with locally advanced or metastatic head and neck squamous cell, hepatocellular, melanoma or renal cell carcinoma were enrolled in the trial. Before TCR sequencing, CD4+ T cells and CD8+ T cells were sorted from peripheral blood as separate populations. As encoded in the germline V gene (reference sequence), CDR1 is MNHEY while CDR2 is SMNVEV. Including cysteine and phenylalanine, the CDR3 has 15 amino acids. Just the 45-base CDR3 DNA is kept, in frame starting at base 1. Unmatched junction bases come to 12, with V trimmed by 11 bases and J by 4 bases.

The full study reports these points: In the 0.1-3.0 mg/kg groups, partial responders had among the lowest normalized peripheral clonal expansion, particularly in CD8+ T cells. After ivuxolimab, expanded clones were on average more numerous among CD8+ T cells than among CD4+ T cells. Clonal expansion of both CD4+ and CD8+ blood T cells was observed from baseline to week 6 at doses 0.1 to 3.0 mg/kg. Low levels of normalized T-cell clonal expansion were also seen in some nonresponding patients. The antigen specificity of the peripheral T cells that underwent clonal expansion was not determined.

This clone was seen a few times. The target of this receptor is not known. Nothing much larger sits one base from this clone, and base qualities are not available. Genomic DNA was isolated from the sorted cells so that the TCRbeta CDR3 region could be sequenced. TCRbeta CDR3 regions were sequenced using the immunoSEQ Assay. This immuneACCESS table, as held by TCRdb, lists in-frame sequences with V and J called but not all clones. Of the missing ones, under half trace to an unresolved V gene in checked studies; the others have no known cause. The sample table shows about 66,000 clones, and around 87% are seen once. In total, the top ten clones hold roughly an eighth of the sample.

Recombination connected TRBV27 to TRBJ2-1, and 9 junction bases match TRBD2. This receptor was taken from an adult with an advanced solid tumor such as melanoma, head and neck, liver or kidney cancer. The specimen was CD4+ or CD8+ T cells sorted from blood, collected in a trial of the OX40 agonist ivuxolimab. Read as DNA, the sequence is TGTGCCTCGGTTCCGGGCGGGAGGGGTTACAATGAGCAGTTCTTC. It is translated as CASVPGGRGYNEQFF.